This T cell receptor (beta chain) comes out of a study of cytomegalovirus exposure and HLA in healthy donors. Trimming pared 1 base from V and 2 bases from J, leaving 10 bases between. Germline V gives CDR1 SGHRS, CDR2 YFSETQ. The CDR3 has 15 residues. PCR primers comprised 60 Vbeta and 13 Jbeta primers. Authors' data handling: Later work found tens of millions of unique TCR beta chains, with 9.5 million to 14 million shared. Some clones are missing from TCRdb's copy, which holds only in-frame ones; the method was immunoSEQ multiplex PCR. Clonal size and the V and J genes are those of that table, whereas D and trimming came from the DNA. The table includes about 110,000 clones, 81% detected once.

The clonotype comes from a woman aged 25 to 45 in good health and CMV-seronegative. Sequencing used PBMCs. The rearrangement joins TRBV5-1 to TRBJ1-5; D is uncertain. CDR3 amino acids: CASSLSGIGNQPQHF. The DNA of the CDR3 is TGCGCCAGCAGCTTGAGCGGGATCGGCAATCAGCCCCAGCATTTT. Full variable domain (outside the CDR3, taken from reference TRBV5-1 and TRBJ1-5): KAGVTQTPRYLIKTRGQQVTLSCSPISGHRSVSWYQQTPGQGLQFLFEYFSETQRNKGNFPGRFSGRQFSNSRSEMNVSTLELGDSALYLCASSLSGIGNQPQHFGDGTRLSIL.